The sequence of this T cell receptor beta chain was determined in a study of OX40 agonist ivuxolimab in advanced cancers. Overall study findings and caveats: CD4+ and CD8+ blood T cells expanded clonally by week 6 at 0.1 to 3.0 mg/kg.

Patients were ineligible given autoimmune disease history or systemic immunosuppression. Trimming removed 0 bases from V and 1 base from J, with 3 bases in between. The CDR3 loop spans 14 amino acids. CDR1 is LNHDA, CDR2 SQIVND, per germline (reference sequence). Libraries were prepared by immunoSEQ multiplex PCR; TCRdb keeps only in-frame clonotypes and omits some of them. The sample consists of 65,000 to 90,000 clones, 90% to 95% of them appearing once. To note about this clone: Its target is not known.

The sample in question was CD4+ or CD8+ T cells sorted from blood, obtained in a trial of the OX40 agonist ivuxolimab. This clonotype originated in an adult with an advanced solid tumor such as melanoma, head and neck, liver or kidney cancer. The chain has TRBV19 and TRBJ2-2, with D unresolved. The CDR3 here is CASSIELNTGELFF. CDR3 sequence (DNA): TGTGCCAGTAGTATAGAGCTGAACACCGGGGAGCTGTTTTTT.